Listed below are T cell receptor beta chains from one sample, sequenced in a study of CD8+CD57+ T cells in acquired aplastic anemia. TCRdb re-derived calls from the reads in MiXCR, one entry per CDR3 protein. The sample contains approximately 470,000 distinct CDR3 sequences, about a third of which appear only once. Sequenced material: sorted CD4+, CD8+, or CD8+CD57+ T cells (not recorded which) from PBMCs. All receptors derive from a human donor with aplastic anemia. Each CDR3 is given with its conserved first and last residue. Fields, in order: V gene, J gene, CDR3 length, clone size, D gene, CDR3 DNA, CDR3 protein. A D gene is named only where the DNA matches it firmly. The size of a clone is reported for some rows only, either as once, few or many, or as a class for expanded clones.

TRBV6-5	TRBJ2-2	14	.	.	TGTGCCAGCAGTTACTCCAGGGACTCGGGGGAGCTGTTTTTT	CASSYSRDSGELFF
TRBV7-7	TRBJ2-7	13	.	.	TGTGCCAGCAGCCCCAGATATGGGGGCGAGCAGTACTTC	CASSPRYGGEQYF
TRBV6-1	TRBJ2-7	14	many	.	TGTGCCAGCAGGACCAAGGACGGCTCCTACGAGCAGTACTTC	CASRTKDGSYEQYF
TRBV29-1	TRBJ1-5	14	many	.	TGCAGCGTCGCCACGGCAGGTAGCAATCAGCCCCAGCATTTT	CSVATAGSNQPQHF
TRBV7-9	TRBJ2-5	10	.	.	TGTGCCAGCAGCCCCCAAACCCAGTACTTC	CASSPQTQYF
TRBV20-1	TRBJ1-1	12	many	.	TGCAGTGCTAGAGCGACCGGCACTGAAGCTTTCTTT	CSARATGTEAFF
TRBV20-1	TRBJ2-1	15	once	.	TGCAGCGTTACCTCAGGGATGATAAGAAACAATGAGCAGTTCTTC	CSVTSGMIRNNEQFF
TRBV3-1	TRBJ2-2	14	few	.	TGTGCCAGCAGCCAAGAGACTCCTACCGGGGAGCTGTTTTTT	CASSQETPTGELFF
TRBV20-1	TRBJ2-1	15	few	TRBD2	TGCAGTGCTAGAGAAGCGGGAGCCGTCTACAATGAGCAGTTCTTC	CSAREAGAVYNEQFF
TRBV27	TRBJ2-1	13	few	TRBD2	TGTGCCAGCAAACTAGCGGGGACCCATGAGCAGTTCTTC	CASKLAGTHEQFF
TRBV20-1	TRBJ1-4	13	.	.	TGCAGTGCTGCGGTCGCAACTAATGAAAAACTGTTTTTT	CSAAVATNEKLFF
TRBV2	TRBJ2-6	16	.	TRBD1	TGTGCCAGCAGAGCTCGGGACAGGGCTGGGGCCAACGTCCTGACTTTC	CASRARDRAGANVLTF
TRBV29-1	TRBJ2-7	14	many	.	TGCAGCGTTGAAGTCGGACCGGGCGGCTACGAGCAGTACTTC	CSVEVGPGGYEQYF
TRBV29-1	TRBJ1-1	17	.	.	TGCAGCGTTGATTCCAGGGTGGGTTTCGATCTGAACACTGAAGCTTTCTTT	CSVDSRVGFDLNTEAFF
TRBV9	TRBJ2-3	16	.	.	TGTGCCAGCAGCGGACAACCGGGGCTTGGCACAGATACGCAGTATTTT	CASSGQPGLGTDTQYF
TRBV7-6	TRBJ1-4	15	few	TRBD1	TGTGCCAGCAGCACCCCAGGGGGCGGTAATGAAAAACTGTTTTTT	CASSTPGGGNEKLFF
TRBV9	TRBJ1-5	16	.	.	TGTGCCAGCAGCTCAACCGCTGACGGAGGGGGGGGGCCCCAGCATTTT	CASSSTADGGGGPQHF
TRBV5-4	TRBJ1-6	14	few	.	TGTGCCAGCAGCTCCCGGACTGATAATTCACCCCTCCACTTT	CASSSRTDNSPLHF
TRBV2	TRBJ1-1	13	many	.	TGTGCCAGCAGTCGAACTGTGAATCCTGAAGCTTTCTTT	CASSRTVNPEAFF
TRBV25-1	TRBJ1-1	13	.	.	TGTGCCATCAGTTTACGTCTGAACACTGAAGCTTTCTTT	CAISLRLNTEAFF
TRBV15	TRBJ2-7	13	.	.	TGTGCCACCAGCAGCCCGAGCTCCTACGAGCAGTACTTC	CATSSPSSYEQYF
TRBV28	TRBJ2-7	17	.	.	TGTGCCAGCAGTTCTGTGGGTAATGGCGGAAGCGCCTACGAGCAGTACTTC	CASSSVGNGGSAYEQYF
TRBV6-1	TRBJ1-3	13	few	.	TGTGCCAGCGGACGGAGCTCTGGAAACACCATATATTTT	CASGRSSGNTIYF
TRBV19	TRBJ2-3	15	many	.	TGTGCCAGTAGTATTACTACTAGTAGCGGTGATACGCAGTATTTT	CASSITTSSGDTQYF
TRBV10-1	TRBJ2-2	19	.	TRBD2	TGCGCCAGCAGTGAGTCACTACTAGCGGGAGGATCGAGGACCGGGGAGCTGTTTTTT	CASSESLLAGGSRTGELFF
TRBV10-3	TRBJ2-7	12	many	.	TGTGCCATCAGTGAGAGGAGCTACGAGCAGTACTTC	CAISERSYEQYF
TRBV24-1	TRBJ1-1	13	many	.	TGTGCCACCAGTGATCAAATGAACACTGAAGCTTTCTTT	CATSDQMNTEAFF
TRBV7-2	TRBJ1-2	12	many	.	TGTGCCAGCAGCTTATTCTTAGTTGGCTACACCTTC	CASSLFLVGYTF
TRBV10-3	TRBJ1-2	16	.	.	TGTGCCATCAGTTATTTGACTCAGGGGTCGGGCTATGGCTACACCTTC	CAISYLTQGSGYGYTF
TRBV2	TRBJ1-6	15	many	.	TGTGCCAGCAGAGTCGACGCGGGTGGGAATTCACCCCTCCACTTT	CASRVDAGGNSPLHF
TRBV19	TRBJ1-2	11	many	.	TGTGCCAGTGGGGACTCCTATGGCTACACCTTC	CASGDSYGYTF
TRBV7-9	TRBJ1-1	11	.	.	TGTGCCAGCAGCTTAGCCGGTAGGATTATTTTT	CASSLAGRIIF
TRBV20-1	TRBJ1-3	16	many	.	TGCAGTGCCTTAAGGGGGACACACTTCTCTGGAAACACCATATATTTT	CSALRGTHFSGNTIYF
TRBV3-1	TRBJ2-7	13	few	.	TGTGCCAGCAGCCAAATAGGGGACTACGAGCAGTACTTC	CASSQIGDYEQYF
TRBV13	TRBJ1-1	13	few	.	TGTGCCAGCAGCAAGGACGGGAACACTGAAGCTTTCTTT	CASSKDGNTEAFF
TRBV6-1	TRBJ1-6	15	many	.	TGTGCCAGCACCTCGGCGTCGGGCATCTCCTCACCCCTCCACTTT	CASTSASGISSPLHF
TRBV19	TRBJ2-3	14	many	TRBD2	TGTGCCAGTAGTACAGGACTAGCAACAGATACGCAGTATTTT	CASSTGLATDTQYF
TRBV20-1	TRBJ1-1	15	few	TRBD1	TGCAGTGCCTCTACGTACAGGGGTTCCTTAGGAGAAGCTTTCTTT	CSASTYRGSLGEAFF
TRBV7-9	TRBJ2-3	16	.	.	TGTGCCAGCAGCGACACTTTGGGCGGAAGCACAGATACGCAGTATTTT	CASSDTLGGSTDTQYF
TRBV12-3/TRBV12-4	TRBJ1-2	12	few	.	TGTGCCAGCAGCATGCCGGGTTATGGCTACACCTTC	CASSMPGYGYTF
TRBV7-2	TRBJ1-2	17	many	TRBD1	TGTGCCAGCAGCTTAGGACCTAAAGGACAGGGGGAATATGGCTACACCTTC	CASSLGPKGQGEYGYTF
TRBV25-1	TRBJ2-1	16	.	.	TGTGCCAGCAGCGAAGCCCCTGTCAGCTCCTACAATGAGCAGTTCTTC	CASSEAPVSSYNEQFF
TRBV27	TRBJ1-1	15	few	TRBD1	TGTGCCAGCAGTTCACCGCACAGGGGATACACTGAAGCTTTCTTT	CASSSPHRGYTEAFF
TRBV27	TRBJ2-7	13	few	.	TGTGCCAGCAGTGTGACAGCCTCCTACGAGCAGTACTTC	CASSVTASYEQYF
TRBV19	TRBJ2-1	13	many	.	TGTGCCAGTAGTATTCGGCCAAACAATGAGCAGTTCTTC	CASSIRPNNEQFF
TRBV7-9	TRBJ2-3	12	many	.	TGTGCCAGCAGCTTATTCACAGATACGCAGTATTTT	CASSLFTDTQYF